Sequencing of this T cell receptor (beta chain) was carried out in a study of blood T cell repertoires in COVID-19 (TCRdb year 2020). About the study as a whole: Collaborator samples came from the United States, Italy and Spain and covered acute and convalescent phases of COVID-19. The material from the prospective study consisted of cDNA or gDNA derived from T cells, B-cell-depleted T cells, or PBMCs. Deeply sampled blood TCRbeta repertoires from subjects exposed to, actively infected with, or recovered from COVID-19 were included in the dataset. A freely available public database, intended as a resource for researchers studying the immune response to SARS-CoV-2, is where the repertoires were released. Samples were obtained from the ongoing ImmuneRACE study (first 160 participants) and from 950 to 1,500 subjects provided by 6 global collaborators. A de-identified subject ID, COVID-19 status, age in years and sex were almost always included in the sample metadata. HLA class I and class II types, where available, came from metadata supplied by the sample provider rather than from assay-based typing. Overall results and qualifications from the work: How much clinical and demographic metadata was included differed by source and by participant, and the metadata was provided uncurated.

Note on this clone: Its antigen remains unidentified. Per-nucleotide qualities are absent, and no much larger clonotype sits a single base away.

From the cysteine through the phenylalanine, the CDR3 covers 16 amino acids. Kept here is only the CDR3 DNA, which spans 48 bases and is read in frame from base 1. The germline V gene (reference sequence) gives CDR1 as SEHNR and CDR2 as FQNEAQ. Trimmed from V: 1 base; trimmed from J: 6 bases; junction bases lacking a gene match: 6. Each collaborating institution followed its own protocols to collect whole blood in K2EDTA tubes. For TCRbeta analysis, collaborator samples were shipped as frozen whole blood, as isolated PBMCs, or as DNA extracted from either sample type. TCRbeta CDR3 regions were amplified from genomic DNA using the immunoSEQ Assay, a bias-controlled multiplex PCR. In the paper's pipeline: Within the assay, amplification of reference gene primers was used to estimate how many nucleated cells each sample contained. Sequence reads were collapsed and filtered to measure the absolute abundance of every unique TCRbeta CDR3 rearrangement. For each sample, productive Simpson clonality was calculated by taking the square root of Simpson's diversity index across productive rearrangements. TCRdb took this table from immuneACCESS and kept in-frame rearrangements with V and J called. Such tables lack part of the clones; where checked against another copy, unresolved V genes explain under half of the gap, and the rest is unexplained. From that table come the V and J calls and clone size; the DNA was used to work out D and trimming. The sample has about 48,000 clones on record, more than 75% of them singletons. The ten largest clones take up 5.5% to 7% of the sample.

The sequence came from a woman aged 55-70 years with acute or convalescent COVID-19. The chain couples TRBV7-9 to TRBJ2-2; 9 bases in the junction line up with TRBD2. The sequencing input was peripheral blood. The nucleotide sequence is TGTGCCAGCAGCTTAGGGTCTAGCGGGGTCTCCGGGGAGCTGTTTTTT. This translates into CASSLGSSGVSGELFF. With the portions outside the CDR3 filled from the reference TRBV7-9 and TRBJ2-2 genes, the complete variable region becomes DTGVSQNPRHKITKRGQNVTFRCDPISEHNRLYWYRQTLGQGPEFLTYFQNEAQLEKSRLLSDRFSAERPKGSFSTLEIQRTEQGDSAMYLCASSLGSSGVSGELFFGEGSRLTVL.